Shown below are 12 T cell receptor beta chains from a single sample sequenced in a study of PD-L1 blockade in urothelial cancer. TCRdb's table, derived via immunoSEQ multiplex PCR, lists solely in-frame clones and lacks some. Of about 74,000 clones listed, less than 90% are singletons. The sample here was PBMCs, taken around atezolizumab (anti-PD-L1) treatment. The receptors were sampled from a man between 65 and 85 years old with urothelial cancer.

V gene TRBV6-1 combines with J gene TRBJ2-7; the match to TRBD1 covers 10 bases. This CDR3 spans 15 amino acids. J was trimmed by 8 bases and V by 4 bases; bases with no gene match: 11. CDR1 MNHNS and CDR2 SASEGT come from the germline V gene. CDR3 in amino acids: CASSGWDRGNLKQYF. DNA for the CDR3: TGTGCCAGCAGTGGCTGGGACAGGGGTAATCTGAAGCAGTACTTC.

The chain has TRBV28 and TRBJ2-2; 9 bases match TRBD2. CDR3 length: 14 residues. The V gene's germline CDR1 is MDHEN and CDR2 SYDVKM. The V gene end was trimmed by 6 bases and the J gene end by 1 base; junction bases not matched to a gene: 0. Here the CDR3 reads CASRAGGNTGELFF. The CDR3 nucleotides read TGTGCCAGCAGAGCGGGGGGGAACACCGGGGAGCTGTTTTTT.

The chain couples TRBV5-4 to TRBJ1-3; D is ambiguous. Trimming cost V 4 bases and J 0 bases, with 20 bases left between them. The germline V gene encodes CDR1 SGHNT and CDR2 YYREEE (reference sequence). The CDR3 has 18 amino acids. CDR3 protein: CASSPPPGPLFSGNTIYF. In DNA form, the CDR3 reads TGTGCCAGCAGCCCCCCGCCCGGTCCTCTATTCTCTGGAAACACCATATATTTT.

This clone showed up just a few times. This rearrangement joins TRBV7-3 to TRBJ2-2, with 11 bases aligning to TRBD2. Trimming at V came to 1 base and at J to 6 bases, leaving 7 bases not matched to a gene. This CDR3 has 17 amino acids. Looked up from germline, CDR1 is SGHTA and CDR2 is FQGTGA. Here the CDR3 reads CASSLRGTSGGPGELFF. The CDR3 DNA follows: TGTGCCAGCAGCTTAAGGGGGACTAGCGGAGGCCCCGGGGAGCTGTTTTTT.

The chain uses TRBV5-5 and TRBJ2-7; D is ambiguous. Looked up from germline, CDR1 is SGHKS and CDR2 is YYEKEE (reference sequence). The CDR3 is 14 residues long. V was cut by 0 bases and J by 2 bases, with 9 bases left in between. In DNA form, the CDR3 reads TGTGCCAGCAGCTTGGACTCAAACCCCTACGAGCAGTACTTC. It yields the protein CASSLDSNPYEQYF.

A few counts support this clone. This rearrangement joins TRBV5-5 to TRBJ2-6; no reliable D call. The CDR3 extends over 16 amino acids. V was cut by 4 bases and J by 4 bases, with 15 bases left in between. From germline, CDR1 is SGHKS and CDR2 YYEKEE (reference sequence). CDR3 in DNA: TGTGCCAGCAGCCGGGTCCCTCCTCAGGGGGCCAACGTCCTGACTTTC. Protein product: CASSRVPPQGANVLTF. The full variable domain, in which reference TRBV5-5 and TRBJ2-6 provide the parts outside the CDR3, is DAGVTQSPTHLIKTRGQQVTLRCSPISGHKSVSWYQQVLGQGPQFIFQYYEKEERGRGNFPDRFSARQFPNYSSELNVNALLLGDSALYLCASSRVPPQGANVLTFGAGSRLTVL.

The V and J genes are TRBV6-5 and TRBJ2-2; TRBD2 matches at 7 bases. Germline V gene data show CDR1 as MNHEY and CDR2 as SVGAGI. CDR3 length: 14 amino acids. J lost 1 base, V lost 8 bases, and 4 bases had no gene match. Here the CDR3 reads CASRDYLNTGELFF. Here the CDR3 DNA reads TGTGCCAGCCGGGACTACTTGAACACCGGGGAGCTGTTTTTT.

The sample holds a few counts of this clone. V and J are TRBV14 and TRBJ1-5, with D perhaps TRBD1 (5 bases). V dropped 3 bases and J dropped 7 bases, with 10 bases sitting between them. The germline gives CDR1 SGHDN, CDR2 FVKESK. The CDR3 is 13 residues long. This CDR3 is CASSQGPGQPQHF. The DNA of the CDR3 is TGTGCCAGCAGCCAGGGGCCTGGCCAGCCCCAGCATTTT.

V and J are TRBV7-2 and TRBJ2-7, with 8 bases identical to TRBD2. V trimming: 5 bases; J trimming: 4 bases; junction bases outside the gene matches: 10. The length of the CDR3 is 15 residues. Germline V gene sequence: CDR1 SGHTA, CDR2 FQGNSA. CDR3 region: CASSPLSLAAYEQYF. CDR3 bases: TGTGCCAGCAGCCCCCTTTCACTAGCGGCTTACGAGCAGTACTTC.

V is TRBV19 and J is TRBJ2-2; weak D call: TRBD1 (5 bases). Germline loops: CDR1 LNHDA, CDR2 SQIVND (reference sequence). This CDR3 is 13 amino acids long. V was cut by 4 bases and J by 5 bases, with 8 bases left in between. In nucleotides, the CDR3 is TGTGCCAGTAGTAGAGACAGTACCGGGGAGCTGTTTTTT. Its protein is CASSRDSTGELFF.

The chain is built from TRBV4-1 and TRBJ2-1, with 10 nucleotides matching TRBD2. The ends lost 0 bases at V and 9 bases at J; junction bases unmatched: 5. There are 15 residues in the CDR3. Per the germline V gene, CDR1 is MGHRA and CDR2 is YSYEKL. CDR3 sequence: CASSQDPSGSFEQFF. The CDR3 region has the DNA TGCGCCAGCAGCCAAGACCCTAGCGGGAGTTTTGAGCAGTTCTTC.

The rearrangement joins TRBV18 to TRBJ1-5; D is perhaps TRBD1 (6 bases). This CDR3 is built from 16 residues. V shed 3 bases and J shed 4 bases, with 16 bases lying between them. CDR1 is KGHSH and CDR2 is LQKENI in the germline V gene. CDR3 nucleotide sequence: TGTGCCAGCTCACCGAGGACAGCCATCGATAATCAGCCCCAGCATTTT. It codes for CASSPRTAIDNQPQHF.